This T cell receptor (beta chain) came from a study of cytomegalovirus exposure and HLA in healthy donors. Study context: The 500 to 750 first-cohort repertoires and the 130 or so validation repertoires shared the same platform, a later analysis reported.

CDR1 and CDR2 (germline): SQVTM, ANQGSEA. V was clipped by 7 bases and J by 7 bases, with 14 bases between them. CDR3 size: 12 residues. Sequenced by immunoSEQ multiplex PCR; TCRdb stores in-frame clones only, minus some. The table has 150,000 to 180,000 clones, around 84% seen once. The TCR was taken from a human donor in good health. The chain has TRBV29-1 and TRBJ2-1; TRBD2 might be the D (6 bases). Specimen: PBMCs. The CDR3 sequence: CSGRARNNEQFF. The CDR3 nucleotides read TGCAGCGGGAGGGCCAGGAATAATGAGCAGTTCTTC.